Here is one T cell receptor beta chain with its context. The data are from a study of T cell responses to AZD1222 COVID-19 vaccine. This table comes from immunoSEQ multiplex PCR, and its TCRdb copy is limited to in-frame clones, with some not included. This table holds fewer than 110,000 clones, about 89% found once. Second-dose intervals near 4 or 12 weeks were combined. This sample comprised peripheral blood, obtained 28 days after the second AZD1222 dose. The receptor comes from an adult who received the AZD1222 COVID-19 vaccine.

The CDR3 sequence is CASSLAHTGTSRYEQYF. The DNA of the CDR3 is TGTGCCAGCAGCTTGGCCCATACCGGGACTAGCCGCTACGAGCAGTACTTC. The chain combines TRBV5-4 with TRBJ2-7; 9 bases are shared with TRBD2. The CDR3 runs to 17 residues. In germline, CDR1 is SGHNT, CDR2 YYREEE (reference sequence). J gave up 3 bases and V 0 bases, and 10 bases lay outside the gene matches.